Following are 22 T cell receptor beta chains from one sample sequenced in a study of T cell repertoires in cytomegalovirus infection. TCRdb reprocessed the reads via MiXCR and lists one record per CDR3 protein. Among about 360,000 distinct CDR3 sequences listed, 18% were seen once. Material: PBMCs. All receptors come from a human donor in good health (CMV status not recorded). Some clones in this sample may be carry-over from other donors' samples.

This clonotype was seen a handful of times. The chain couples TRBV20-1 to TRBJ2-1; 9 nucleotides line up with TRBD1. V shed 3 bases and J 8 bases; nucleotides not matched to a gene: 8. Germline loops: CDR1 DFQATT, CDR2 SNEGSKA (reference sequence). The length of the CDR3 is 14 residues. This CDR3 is CSASRDRVRDEQFF. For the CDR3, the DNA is TGCAGTGCTAGCCGGGACAGGGTTAGGGATGAGCAGTTCTTC.

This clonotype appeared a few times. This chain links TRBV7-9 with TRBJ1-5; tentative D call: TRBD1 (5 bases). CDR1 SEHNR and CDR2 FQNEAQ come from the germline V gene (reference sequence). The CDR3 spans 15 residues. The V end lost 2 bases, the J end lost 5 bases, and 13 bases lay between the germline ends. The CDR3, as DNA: TGTGCCAGCAGCTTATTCGGGGGTGTGGATCAGCCCCAGCATTTT. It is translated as CASSLFGGVDQPQHF.

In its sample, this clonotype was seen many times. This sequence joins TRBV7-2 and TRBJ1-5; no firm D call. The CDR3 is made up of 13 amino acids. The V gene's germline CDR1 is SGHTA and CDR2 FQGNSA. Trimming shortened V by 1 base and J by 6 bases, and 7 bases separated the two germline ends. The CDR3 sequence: CASSLEQAQPQHF. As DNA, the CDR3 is TGTGCCAGCAGCTTAGAGCAGGCTCAGCCCCAGCATTTT.

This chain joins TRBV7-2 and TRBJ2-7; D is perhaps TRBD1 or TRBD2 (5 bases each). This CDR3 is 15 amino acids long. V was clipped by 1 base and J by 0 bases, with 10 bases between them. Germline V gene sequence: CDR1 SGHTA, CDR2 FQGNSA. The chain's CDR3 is CASSLVTGPSYEQYF. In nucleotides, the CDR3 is TGTGCCAGCAGCTTAGTGACGGGGCCCTCCTACGAGCAGTACTTC. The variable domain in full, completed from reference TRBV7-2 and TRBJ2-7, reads GAGVSQSPSNKVTEKGKDVELRCDPISGHTALYWYRQSLGQGLEFLIYFQGNSAPDKSGLPSDRFSAERTGGSVSTLTIQRTQQEDSAVYLCASSLVTGPSYEQYFGPGTRLTVT.

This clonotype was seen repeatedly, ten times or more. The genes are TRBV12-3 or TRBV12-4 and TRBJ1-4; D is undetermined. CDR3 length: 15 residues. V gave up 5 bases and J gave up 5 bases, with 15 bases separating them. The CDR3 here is CASSPQNRVNEKLFF. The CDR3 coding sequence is TGTGCCAGCAGTCCCCAAAACAGAGTAAATGAAAAACTGTTTTTT.

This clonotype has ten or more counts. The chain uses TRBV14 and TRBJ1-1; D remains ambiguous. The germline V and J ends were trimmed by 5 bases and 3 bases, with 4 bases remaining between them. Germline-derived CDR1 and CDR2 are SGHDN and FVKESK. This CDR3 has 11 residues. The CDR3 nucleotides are TGTGCCAGCAGCGGGCACACTGAAGCTTTCTTT. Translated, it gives CASSGHTEAFF.

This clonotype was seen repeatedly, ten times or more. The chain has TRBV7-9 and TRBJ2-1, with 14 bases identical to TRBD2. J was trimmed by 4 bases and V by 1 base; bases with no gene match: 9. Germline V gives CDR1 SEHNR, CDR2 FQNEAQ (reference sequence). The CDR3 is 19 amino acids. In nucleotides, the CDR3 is TGTGCCAGCAGCTTAGGACCCGGGACTAGCGGGAGATCGTACAATGAGCAGTTCTTC. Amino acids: CASSLGPGTSGRSYNEQFF.

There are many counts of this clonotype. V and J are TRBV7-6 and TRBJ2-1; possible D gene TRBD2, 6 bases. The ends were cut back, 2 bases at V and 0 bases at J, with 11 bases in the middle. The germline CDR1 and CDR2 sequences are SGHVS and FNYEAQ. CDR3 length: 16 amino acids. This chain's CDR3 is CASSLLAVSSYNEQFF. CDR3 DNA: TGTGCCAGCAGCTTATTAGCGGTAAGCTCCTACAATGAGCAGTTCTTC. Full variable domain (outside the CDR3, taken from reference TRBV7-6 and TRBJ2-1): GAGVSQSPRYKVTKRGQDVALRCDPISGHVSLYWYRQALGQGPEFLTYFNYEAQQDKSGLPNDRFSAERPEGSISTLTIQRTEQRDSAMYRCASSLLAVSSYNEQFFGPGTRLTVL.

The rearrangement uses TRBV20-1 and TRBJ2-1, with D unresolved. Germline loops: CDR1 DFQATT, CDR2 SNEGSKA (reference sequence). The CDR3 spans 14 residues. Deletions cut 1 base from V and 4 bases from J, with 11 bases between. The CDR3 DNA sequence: TGCAGTGCTAGAGTAGGACCCAGTTACAATGAGCAGTTCTTC. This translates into CSARVGPSYNEQFF.

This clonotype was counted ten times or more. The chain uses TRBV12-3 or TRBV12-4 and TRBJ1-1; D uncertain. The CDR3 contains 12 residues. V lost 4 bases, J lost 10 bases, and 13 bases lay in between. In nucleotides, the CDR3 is TGTGCCAGCAGTTGGTCGTCGGGTACAGCTTTCTTT. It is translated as CASSWSSGTAFF.

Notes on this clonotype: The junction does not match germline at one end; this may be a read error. For the CDR3, the DNA is TGTGCCAGCAGCTCCATAAAGGGGGGTGAGCAGTTATTC. This codes for CASSSIKGGEQLF. The chain links TRBV7-8 to TRBJ2-1; D possibly matches TRBD1 or TRBD2 (6 bases each). CDR1 and CDR2 (germline): SGHVS, FQNEAQ. The CDR3 runs to 13 residues. Together with reference TRBV7-8 and TRBJ2-1, the CDR3 gives the full variable domain: GAGVSQSPRYKVAKRGQDVALRCDPISGHVSLFWYQQALGQGPEFLTYFQNEAQLDKSGLPSDRFFAERPEGSVSTLKIQRTQQEDSAVYLCASSSIKGGEQLFGPGTRLTVL.

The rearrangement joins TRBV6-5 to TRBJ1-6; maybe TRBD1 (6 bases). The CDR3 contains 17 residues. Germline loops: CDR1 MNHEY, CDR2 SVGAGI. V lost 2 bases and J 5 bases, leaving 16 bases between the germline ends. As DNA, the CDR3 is TGTGCCAGCAGTTACGAGGGGGGCGGGCCGGATAATTCACCCCTCCACTTT. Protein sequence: CASSYEGGGPDNSPLHF.

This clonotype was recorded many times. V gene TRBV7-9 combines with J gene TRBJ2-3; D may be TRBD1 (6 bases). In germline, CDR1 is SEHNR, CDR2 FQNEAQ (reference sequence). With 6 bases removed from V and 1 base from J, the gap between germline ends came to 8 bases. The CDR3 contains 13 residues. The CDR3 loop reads CASRRQGTDTQYF. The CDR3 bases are TGTGCCAGCAGACGACAGGGCACAGATACGCAGTATTTT.

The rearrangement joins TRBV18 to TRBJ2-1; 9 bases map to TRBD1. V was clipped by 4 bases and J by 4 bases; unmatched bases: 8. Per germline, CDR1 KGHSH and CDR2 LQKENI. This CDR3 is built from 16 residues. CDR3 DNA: TGTGCCAGCTCACTTACAGGGGGCCCGATTTACAATGAGCAGTTCTTC. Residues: CASSLTGGPIYNEQFF. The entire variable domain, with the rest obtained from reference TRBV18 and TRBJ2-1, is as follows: NAGVMQNPRHLVRRRGQEARLRCSPMKGHSHVYWYRQLPEEGLKFMVYLQKENIIDESGMPKERFSAEFPKEGPSILRIQQVVRGDSAAYFCASSLTGGPIYNEQFFGPGTRLTVL.

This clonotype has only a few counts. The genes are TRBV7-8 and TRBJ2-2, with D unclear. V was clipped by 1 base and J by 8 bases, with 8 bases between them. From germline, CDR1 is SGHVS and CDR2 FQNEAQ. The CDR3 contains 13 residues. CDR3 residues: CASSLEELGELFF. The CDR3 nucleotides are TGTGCCAGCAGCTTAGAAGAGCTAGGGGAGCTGTTTTTT.

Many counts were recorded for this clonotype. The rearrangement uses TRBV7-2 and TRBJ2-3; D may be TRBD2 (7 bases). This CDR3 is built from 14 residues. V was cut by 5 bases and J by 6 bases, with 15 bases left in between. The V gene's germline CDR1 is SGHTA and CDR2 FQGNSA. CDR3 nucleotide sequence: TGTGCCAGCAGCCTAGGGAGGGGGGTTGATACGCAGTATTTT. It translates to CASSLGRGVDTQYF.

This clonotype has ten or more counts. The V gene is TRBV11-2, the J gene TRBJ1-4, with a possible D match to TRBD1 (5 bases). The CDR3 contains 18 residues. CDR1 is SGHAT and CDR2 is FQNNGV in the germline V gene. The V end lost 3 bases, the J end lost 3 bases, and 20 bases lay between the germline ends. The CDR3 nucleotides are TGTGCCAGCAGCTTGGGAAATTGGGGCTCTAGGCCTAATGAAAAACTGTTTTTT. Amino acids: CASSLGNWGSRPNEKLFF.

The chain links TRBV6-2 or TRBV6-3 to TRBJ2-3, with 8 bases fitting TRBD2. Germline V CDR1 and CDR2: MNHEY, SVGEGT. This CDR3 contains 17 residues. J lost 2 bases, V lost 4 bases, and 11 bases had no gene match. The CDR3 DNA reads TGTGCCAGCAGTTTTCGGACTAGCCGGCCATTCACAGATACGCAGTATTTT. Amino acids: CASSFRTSRPFTDTQYF.

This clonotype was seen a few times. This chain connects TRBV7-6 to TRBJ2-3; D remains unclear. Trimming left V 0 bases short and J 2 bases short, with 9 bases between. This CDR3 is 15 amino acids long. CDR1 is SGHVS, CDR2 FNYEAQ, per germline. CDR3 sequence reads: CASSLAADHTDTQYF. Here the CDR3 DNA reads TGTGCCAGCAGCTTAGCGGCAGACCACACAGATACGCAGTATTTT.

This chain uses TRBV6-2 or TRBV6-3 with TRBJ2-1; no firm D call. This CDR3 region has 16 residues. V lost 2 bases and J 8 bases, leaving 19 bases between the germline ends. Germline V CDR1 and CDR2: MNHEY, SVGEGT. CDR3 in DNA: TGTGCCAGCAGTTACGACCGCACTTCCTCGTGGGATGAGCAGTTCTTC. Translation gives CASSYDRTSSWDEQFF.

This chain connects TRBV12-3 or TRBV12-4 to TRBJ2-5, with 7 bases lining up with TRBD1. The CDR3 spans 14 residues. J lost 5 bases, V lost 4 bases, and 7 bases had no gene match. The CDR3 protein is CASSSTGVRETQYF. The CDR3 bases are TGTGCCAGCAGTTCAACAGGGGTCCGGGAGACCCAGTACTTC.

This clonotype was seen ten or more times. CDR3 bases: TGTGCCAGCAGCTCCGGGCAGGGCGCATTTGAAGCTTTCTTT. Protein product: CASSSGQGAFEAFF. The chain combines TRBV7-9 with TRBJ1-1; the D gene is possibly TRBD1 (5 bases). The CDR3 runs 14 residues. Germline assignment: CDR1 SEHNR and CDR2 FQNEAQ (reference sequence). The V end was cut by 4 bases, the J end by 7 bases, with 16 bases between.